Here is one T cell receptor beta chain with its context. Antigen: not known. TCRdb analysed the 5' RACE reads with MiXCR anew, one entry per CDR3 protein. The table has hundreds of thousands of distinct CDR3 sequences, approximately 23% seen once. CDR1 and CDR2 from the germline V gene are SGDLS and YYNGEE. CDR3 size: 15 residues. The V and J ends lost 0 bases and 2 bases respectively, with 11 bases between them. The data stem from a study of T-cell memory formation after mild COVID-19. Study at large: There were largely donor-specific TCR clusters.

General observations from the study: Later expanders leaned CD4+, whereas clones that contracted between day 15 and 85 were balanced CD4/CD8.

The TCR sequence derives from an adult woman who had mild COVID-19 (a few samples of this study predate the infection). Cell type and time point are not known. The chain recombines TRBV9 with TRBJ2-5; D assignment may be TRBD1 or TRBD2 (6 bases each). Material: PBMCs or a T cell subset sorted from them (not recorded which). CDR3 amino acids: CASSVGGAIQETQYF. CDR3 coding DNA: TGTGCCAGCAGCGTAGGGGGGGCGATACAAGAGACCCAGTACTTC. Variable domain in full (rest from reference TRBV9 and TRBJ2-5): DSGVTQTPKHLITATGQRVTLRCSPRSGDLSVYWYQQSLDQGLQFLIQYYNGEERAKGNILERFSAQQFPDLHSELNLSSLELGDSALYFCASSVGGAIQETQYFGPGTRLLVL.